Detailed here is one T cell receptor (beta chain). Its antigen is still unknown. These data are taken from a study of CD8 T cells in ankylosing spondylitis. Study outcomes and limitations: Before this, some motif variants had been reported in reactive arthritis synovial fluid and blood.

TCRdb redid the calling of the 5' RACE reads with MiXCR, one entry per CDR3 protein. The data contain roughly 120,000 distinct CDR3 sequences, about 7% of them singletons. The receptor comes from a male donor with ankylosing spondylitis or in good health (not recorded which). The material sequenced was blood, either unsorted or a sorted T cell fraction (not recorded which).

The CDR3 region has the DNA TGTGCCAGACAAGGCGGCTACACCTTC. Translating it yields CARQGGYTF. V and J are TRBV3-1 and TRBJ1-2; D not certain. Germline CDR1 LGHDT, CDR2 YNNKEL (reference sequence). Trimming took off 9 bases at V and 8 bases at J, with 7 bases between the two ends. This CDR3 contains 9 residues.